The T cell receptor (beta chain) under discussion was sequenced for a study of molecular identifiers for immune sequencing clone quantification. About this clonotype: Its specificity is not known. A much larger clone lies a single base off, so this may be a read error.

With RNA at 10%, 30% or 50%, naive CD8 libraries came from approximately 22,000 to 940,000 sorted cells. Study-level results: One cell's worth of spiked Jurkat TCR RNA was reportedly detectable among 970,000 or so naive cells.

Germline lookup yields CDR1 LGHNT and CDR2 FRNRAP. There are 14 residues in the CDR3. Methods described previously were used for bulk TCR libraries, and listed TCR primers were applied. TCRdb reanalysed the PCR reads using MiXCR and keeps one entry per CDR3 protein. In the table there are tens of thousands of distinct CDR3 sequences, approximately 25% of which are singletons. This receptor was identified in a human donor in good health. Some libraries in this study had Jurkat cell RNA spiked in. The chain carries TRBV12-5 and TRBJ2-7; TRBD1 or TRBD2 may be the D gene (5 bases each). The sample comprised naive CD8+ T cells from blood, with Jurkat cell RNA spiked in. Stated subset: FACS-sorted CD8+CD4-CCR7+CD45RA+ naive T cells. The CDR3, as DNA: TGTGCTAGTGGTTATGGGGGTGGCTCCTACGAGCAGCACTTC. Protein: CASGYGGGSYEQHF.